This TCR beta chain emerged from a study of T cell responses to AZD1222 COVID-19 vaccine. Study background: Second-dose intervals near 4 or 12 weeks were combined.

Study-level results: Researchers took repertoire samples only after the peak T cell response had come.

In the case of this clone: Its specificity is unknown.

Assay: immunoSEQ multiplex PCR; the TCRdb copy retains only in-frame clones and omits some. The table has 90,000 to 110,000 clones, roughly 90% seen once. There are 15 residues in the CDR3. Looked up from germline, CDR1 is SEHNR and CDR2 is FQNEAQ (reference sequence). V lost 5 bases, J lost 2 bases, and 15 bases lay in between. Sequenced here: peripheral blood, sampled on day 0 of AZD1222 vaccination. This sequence joins TRBV7-9 and TRBJ2-5; D might be TRBD1 or TRBD2, each matching 5 bases. This TCR came from an adult in good health. The CDR3 region is CASSIRGQSQETQYF. The CDR3 region has the DNA TGTGCCAGCAGCATCCGGGGCCAGTCTCAAGAGACCCAGTACTTC.